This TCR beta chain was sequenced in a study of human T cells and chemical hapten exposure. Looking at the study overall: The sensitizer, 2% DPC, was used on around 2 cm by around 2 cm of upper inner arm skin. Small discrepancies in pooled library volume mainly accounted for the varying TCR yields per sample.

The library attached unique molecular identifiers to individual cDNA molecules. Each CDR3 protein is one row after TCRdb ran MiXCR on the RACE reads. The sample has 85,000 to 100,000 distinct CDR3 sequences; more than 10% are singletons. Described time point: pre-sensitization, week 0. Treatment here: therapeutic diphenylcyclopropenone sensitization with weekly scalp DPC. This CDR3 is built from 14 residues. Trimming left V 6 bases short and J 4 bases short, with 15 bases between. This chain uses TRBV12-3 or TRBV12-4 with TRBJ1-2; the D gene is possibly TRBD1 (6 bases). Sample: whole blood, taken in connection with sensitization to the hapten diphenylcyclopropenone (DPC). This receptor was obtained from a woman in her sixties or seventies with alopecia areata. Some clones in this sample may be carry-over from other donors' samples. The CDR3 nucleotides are TGTGCCAGCAGATCGACACAGGGAATCTATGGCTACACCTTC. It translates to CASRSTQGIYGYTF.